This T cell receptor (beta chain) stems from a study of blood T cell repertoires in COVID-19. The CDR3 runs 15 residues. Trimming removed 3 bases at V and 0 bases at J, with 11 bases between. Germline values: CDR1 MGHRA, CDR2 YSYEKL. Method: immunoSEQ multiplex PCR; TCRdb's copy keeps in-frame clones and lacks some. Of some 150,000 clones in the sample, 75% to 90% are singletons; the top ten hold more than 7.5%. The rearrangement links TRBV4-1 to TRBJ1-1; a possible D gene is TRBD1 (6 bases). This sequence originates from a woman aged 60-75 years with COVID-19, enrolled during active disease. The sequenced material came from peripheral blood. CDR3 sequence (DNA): TGCGCCAGCAGCCACATGACAGGAATGAACACTGAAGCTTTCTTT. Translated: CASSHMTGMNTEAFF.